In this sample, the clone carrying this TCR beta chain turned up many times. As yet, its antigen is unknown. This sample is drawn from a study of T cell repertoires in cytomegalovirus infection. Overall study context: Indications of both CMV infection and matching HLA type were provided by public TCR beta signatures. Findings and caveats of the study: CMV-specific HLA-C-restricted TCR beta clonotypes dominated the ex vivo response.

TCRdb re-called the reads with MiXCR, one entry per CDR3 protein. This sample has some 920,000 distinct CDR3 sequences, with about 33% found just once. The V and J ends lost 5 bases and 9 bases respectively, with 10 bases between them. Germline assignment: CDR1 SGHTA and CDR2 FQGNSA. The CDR3 sequence is 12 residues long. The starting material was cultured CD8+ T cells from PBMCs, obtained from culture after CMV antigen stimulation. This sequence was found in a human donor in good health (CMV status not recorded). Some clones in this sample may be carry-over from other donors' samples. V is TRBV7-2 and J is TRBJ2-2; TRBD2 might be the D (6 bases). CDR3: CASSLGGWELFF. The CDR3 coding sequence is TGTGCCAGCAGCCTCGGAGGGTGGGAGCTGTTTTTT.